This TCR beta chain appears in the sequencing data of a study of cytomegalovirus exposure and HLA in healthy donors. Findings and limits, study-wide: Later on, an analysis tied 15,000 to 20,000 TCR beta sequences to HLA alleles at 0.05 false discovery rate.

The CDR3 covers 13 residues. Looked up from germline, CDR1 is SNHLY and CDR2 is FYNNEI. The V gene lost 6 bases and the J gene lost 4 bases, with 13 bases spanning the gap. The PCR used 60 Vbeta and 13 Jbeta primers. This table comes from immunoSEQ multiplex PCR, and its TCRdb copy is limited to in-frame clones, with some not included. The sample has 90,000 to 120,000 clones; around 76% are singletons. To note about this clone: Antigen: not known.

This sequence originates from a man in his thirties or forties in good health and CMV-seropositive. Sample: PBMCs. V and J are TRBV2 and TRBJ2-7; perhaps TRBD2 as D (5 bases). CDR3 DNA sequence: TGTGCCAGCAGGACGGACTCTAGGTACGAGCAGTACTTC. Amino acid sequence: CASRTDSRYEQYF.